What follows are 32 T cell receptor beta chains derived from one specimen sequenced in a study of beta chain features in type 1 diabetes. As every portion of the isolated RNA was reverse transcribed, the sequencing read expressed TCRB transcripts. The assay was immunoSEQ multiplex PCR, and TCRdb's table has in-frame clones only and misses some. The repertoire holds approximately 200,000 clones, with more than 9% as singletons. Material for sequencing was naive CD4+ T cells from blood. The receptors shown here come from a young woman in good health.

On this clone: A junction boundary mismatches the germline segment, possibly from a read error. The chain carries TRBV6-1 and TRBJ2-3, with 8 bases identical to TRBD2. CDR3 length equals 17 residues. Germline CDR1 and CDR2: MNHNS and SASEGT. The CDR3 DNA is TGTGCCATCAGTGCGGGTCGAGGGGAGCGGGAGTCAGATACGCAGTATTTT. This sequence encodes CAISAGRGERESDTQYF.

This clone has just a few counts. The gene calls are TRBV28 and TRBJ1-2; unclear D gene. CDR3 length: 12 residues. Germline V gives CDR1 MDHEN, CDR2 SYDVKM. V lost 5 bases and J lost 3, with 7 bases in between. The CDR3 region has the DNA TGTGCCAGCAGTCCCTCCGACTATGGCTACACCTTC. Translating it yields CASSPSDYGYTF.

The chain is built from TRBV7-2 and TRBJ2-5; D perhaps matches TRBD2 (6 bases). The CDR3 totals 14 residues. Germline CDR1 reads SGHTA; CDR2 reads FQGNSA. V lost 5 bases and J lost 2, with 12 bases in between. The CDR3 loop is CASSLMSGQETQYF. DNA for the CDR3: TGTGCCAGCAGCCTAATGAGCGGGCAAGAGACCCAGTACTTC.

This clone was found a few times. The DNA for the CDR3 is TGTGCCAGCTCACCAGGAGCAGCAAATCAGCCCCAGCATTTT. Translating it yields CASSPGAANQPQHF. This chain connects TRBV18 to TRBJ1-5; D is unclear. Germline V gene sequence: CDR1 KGHSH, CDR2 LQKENI. The CDR3 runs 14 residues. Deletions cut 2 bases from V and 4 bases from J, with 9 bases between.

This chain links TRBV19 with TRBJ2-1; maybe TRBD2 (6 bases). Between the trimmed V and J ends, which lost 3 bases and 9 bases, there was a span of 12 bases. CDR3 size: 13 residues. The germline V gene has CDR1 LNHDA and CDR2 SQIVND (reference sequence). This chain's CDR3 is CASSIGRESEQFF. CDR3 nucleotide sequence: TGTGCCAGTAGTATTGGCCGGGAGAGTGAGCAGTTCTTC.

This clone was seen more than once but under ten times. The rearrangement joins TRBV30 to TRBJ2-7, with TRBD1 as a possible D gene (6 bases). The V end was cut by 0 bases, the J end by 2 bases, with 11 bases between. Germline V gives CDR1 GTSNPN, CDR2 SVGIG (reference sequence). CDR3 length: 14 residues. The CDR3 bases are TGTGCCTGGAGTGTATCGTCAGGGGCCTACGAGCAGTACTTC. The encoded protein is CAWSVSSGAYEQYF.

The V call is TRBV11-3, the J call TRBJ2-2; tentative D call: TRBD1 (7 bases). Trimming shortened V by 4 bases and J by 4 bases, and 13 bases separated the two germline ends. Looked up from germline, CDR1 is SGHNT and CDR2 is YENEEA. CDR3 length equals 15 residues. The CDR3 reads CASSSGGSGTGELFF. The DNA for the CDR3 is TGTGCCAGCAGCTCAGGGGGGTCGGGCACCGGGGAGCTGTTTTTT.

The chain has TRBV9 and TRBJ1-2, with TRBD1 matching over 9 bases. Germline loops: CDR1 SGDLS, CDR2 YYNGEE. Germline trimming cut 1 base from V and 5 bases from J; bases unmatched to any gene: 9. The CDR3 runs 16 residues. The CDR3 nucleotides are TGTGCCAGCAGCGTAACCCAGGGACAGGGTTTGTATGGCTACACCTTC. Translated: CASSVTQGQGLYGYTF.

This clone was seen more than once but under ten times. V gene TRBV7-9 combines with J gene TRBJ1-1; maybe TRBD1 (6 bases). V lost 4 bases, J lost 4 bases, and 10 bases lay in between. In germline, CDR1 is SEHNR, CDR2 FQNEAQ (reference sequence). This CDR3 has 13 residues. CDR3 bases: TGTGCCAGCAGCTCAAGACAGGCCACTGAAGCTTTCTTT. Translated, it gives CASSSRQATEAFF.

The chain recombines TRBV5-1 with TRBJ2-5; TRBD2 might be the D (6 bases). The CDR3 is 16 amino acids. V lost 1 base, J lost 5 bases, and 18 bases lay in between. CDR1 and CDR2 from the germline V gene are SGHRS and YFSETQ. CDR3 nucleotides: TGCGCCAGCAGCTTGATGGGGCAGGGAGGAGAGGAGACCCAGTACTTC. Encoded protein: CASSLMGQGGEETQYF.

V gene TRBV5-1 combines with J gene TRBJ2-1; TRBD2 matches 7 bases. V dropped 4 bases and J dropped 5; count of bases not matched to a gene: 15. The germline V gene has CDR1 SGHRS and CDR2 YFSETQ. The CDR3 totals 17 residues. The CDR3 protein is CASSTPGGRIMDNEQFF. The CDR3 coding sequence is TGCGCCAGCAGCACCCCTGGCGGGAGAATAATGGACAATGAGCAGTTCTTC.

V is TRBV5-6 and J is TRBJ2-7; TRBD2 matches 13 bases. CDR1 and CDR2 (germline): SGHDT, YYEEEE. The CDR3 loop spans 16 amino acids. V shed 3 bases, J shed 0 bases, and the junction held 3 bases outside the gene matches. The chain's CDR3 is CASSWGLAGSSYEQYF. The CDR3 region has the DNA TGTGCCAGCAGCTGGGGACTAGCGGGGAGCTCCTACGAGCAGTACTTC.

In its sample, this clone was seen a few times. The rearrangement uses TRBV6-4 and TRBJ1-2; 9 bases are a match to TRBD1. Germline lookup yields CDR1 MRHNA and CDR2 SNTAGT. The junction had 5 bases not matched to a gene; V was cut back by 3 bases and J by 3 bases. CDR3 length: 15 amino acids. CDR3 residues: CASSEKTGGYYGYTF. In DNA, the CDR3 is TGTGCCAGCAGTGAAAAGACAGGGGGATACTATGGCTACACCTTC.

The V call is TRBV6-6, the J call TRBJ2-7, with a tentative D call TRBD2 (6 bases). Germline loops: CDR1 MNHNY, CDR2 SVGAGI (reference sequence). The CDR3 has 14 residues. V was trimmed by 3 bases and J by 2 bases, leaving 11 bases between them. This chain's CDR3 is CASSYQGTPYEQYF. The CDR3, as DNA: TGTGCCAGCAGTTATCAAGGGACTCCCTACGAGCAGTACTTC.

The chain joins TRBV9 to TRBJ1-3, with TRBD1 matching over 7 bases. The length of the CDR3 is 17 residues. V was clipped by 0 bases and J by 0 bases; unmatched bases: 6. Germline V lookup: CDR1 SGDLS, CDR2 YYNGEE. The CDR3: CASSVDSGGISGNTIYF. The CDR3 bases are TGTGCCAGCAGCGTAGATTCAGGGGGGATCTCTGGAAACACCATATATTTT.

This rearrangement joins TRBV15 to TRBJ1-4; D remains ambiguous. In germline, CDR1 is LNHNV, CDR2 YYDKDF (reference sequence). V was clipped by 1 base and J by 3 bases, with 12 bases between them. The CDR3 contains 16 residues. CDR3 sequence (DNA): TGTGCCACCAGCAGAGGAGATCAGGTCTCTAATGAAAAACTGTTTTTT. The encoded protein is CATSRGDQVSNEKLFF. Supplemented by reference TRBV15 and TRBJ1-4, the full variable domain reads DAMVIQNPRYQVTQFGKPVTLSCSQTLNHNVMYWYQQKSSQAPKLLFHYYDKDFNNEADTPDNFQSRRPNTSFCFLDIRSPGLGDTAMYLCATSRGDQVSNEKLFFGSGTQLSVL.

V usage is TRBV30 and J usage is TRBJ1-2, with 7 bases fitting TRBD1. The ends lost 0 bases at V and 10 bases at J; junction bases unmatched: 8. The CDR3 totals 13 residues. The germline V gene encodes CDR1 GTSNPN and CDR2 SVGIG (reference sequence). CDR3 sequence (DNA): TGTGCCTGGAGTGTAGAGGGACAGAAAGCCTACACCTTC. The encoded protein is CAWSVEGQKAYTF.

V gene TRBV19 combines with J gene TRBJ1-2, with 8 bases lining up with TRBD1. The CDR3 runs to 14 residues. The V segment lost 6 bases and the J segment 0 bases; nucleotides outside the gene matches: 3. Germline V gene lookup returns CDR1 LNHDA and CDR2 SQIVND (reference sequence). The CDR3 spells CASRQQGANYGYTF. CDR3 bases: TGTGCCAGTAGACAACAGGGGGCTAACTATGGCTACACCTTC.

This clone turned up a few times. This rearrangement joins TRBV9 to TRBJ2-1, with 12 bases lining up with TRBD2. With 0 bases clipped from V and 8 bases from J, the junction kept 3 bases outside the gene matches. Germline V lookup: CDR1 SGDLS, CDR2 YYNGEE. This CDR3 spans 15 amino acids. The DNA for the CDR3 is TGTGCCAGCAGCGTAGGGACTAGCGGGAATTATGAGCAGTTCTTC. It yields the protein CASSVGTSGNYEQFF.

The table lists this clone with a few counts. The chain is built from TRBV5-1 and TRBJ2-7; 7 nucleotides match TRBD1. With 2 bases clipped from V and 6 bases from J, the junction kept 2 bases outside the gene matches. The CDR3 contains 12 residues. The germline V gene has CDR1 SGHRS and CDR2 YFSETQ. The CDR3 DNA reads TGCGCCAGCAGCTTCGACAGGGCCGAGCAGTACTTC. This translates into CASSFDRAEQYF.

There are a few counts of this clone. The CDR3 protein is CASSMDRDKLFF. The CDR3 coding sequence is TGTGCCAGCTCGATGGACAGGGACAAACTGTTTTTT. J is TRBJ1-4 and V is TRBV18; 8 nucleotides align to TRBD1. The CDR3 totals 12 residues. The ends lost 6 bases at V and 11 bases at J; junction bases unmatched: 5. Per the germline V gene, CDR1 is KGHSH and CDR2 is LQKENI.

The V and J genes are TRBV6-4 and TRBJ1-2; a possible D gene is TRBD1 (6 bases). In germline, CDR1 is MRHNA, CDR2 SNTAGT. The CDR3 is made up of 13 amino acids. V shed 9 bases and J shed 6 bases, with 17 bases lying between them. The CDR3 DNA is TGTGCCAGAGATCGCAGGGGTTTAGATGGCTACACCTTC. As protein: CARDRRGLDGYTF.

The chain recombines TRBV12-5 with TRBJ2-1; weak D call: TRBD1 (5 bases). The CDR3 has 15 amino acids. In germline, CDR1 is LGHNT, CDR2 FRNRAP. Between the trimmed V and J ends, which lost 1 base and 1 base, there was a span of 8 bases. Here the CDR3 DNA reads TGTGCTAGTGGTTTGGCAGGGATATCCTACAATGAGCAGTTCTTC. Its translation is CASGLAGISYNEQFF.

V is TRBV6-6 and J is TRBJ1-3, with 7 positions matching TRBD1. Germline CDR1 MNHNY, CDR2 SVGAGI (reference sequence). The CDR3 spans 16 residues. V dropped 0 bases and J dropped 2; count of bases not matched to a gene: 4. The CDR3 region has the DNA TGTGCCAGCAGTTACTCGACGCAGGGGGCTGGAAACACCATATATTTT. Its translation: CASSYSTQGAGNTIYF.

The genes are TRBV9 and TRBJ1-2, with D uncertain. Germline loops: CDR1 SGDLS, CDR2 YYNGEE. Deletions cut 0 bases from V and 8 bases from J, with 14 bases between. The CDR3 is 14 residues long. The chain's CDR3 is CASSVEFTPSGYTF. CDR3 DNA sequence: TGTGCCAGCAGCGTAGAATTTACACCTTCCGGCTACACCTTC.

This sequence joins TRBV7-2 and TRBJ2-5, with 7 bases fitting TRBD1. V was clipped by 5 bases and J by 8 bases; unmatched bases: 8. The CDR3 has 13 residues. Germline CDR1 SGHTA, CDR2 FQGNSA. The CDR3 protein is CASSQRQGATQYF. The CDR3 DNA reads TGTGCCAGCAGCCAACGACAGGGAGCCACCCAGTACTTC.

The CDR3 region has the DNA TGTGCCAGCAGGCGGAAGTTCGAAGAGACCCAGTACTTC. This translates into CASRRKFEETQYF. V is TRBV6-5 and J is TRBJ2-5; D gene uncertain. CDR3 length: 13 residues. The germline V gene has CDR1 MNHEY and CDR2 SVGAGI. V lost 6 bases and J 3 bases, leaving 11 bases between the germline ends.

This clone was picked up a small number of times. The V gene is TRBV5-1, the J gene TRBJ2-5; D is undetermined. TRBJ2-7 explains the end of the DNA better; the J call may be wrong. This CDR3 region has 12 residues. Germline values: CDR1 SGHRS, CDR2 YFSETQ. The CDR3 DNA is TGCGCCAGCAGCTTGGACAGATACGAGCAGTACTTC. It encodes CASSLDRYEQYF.

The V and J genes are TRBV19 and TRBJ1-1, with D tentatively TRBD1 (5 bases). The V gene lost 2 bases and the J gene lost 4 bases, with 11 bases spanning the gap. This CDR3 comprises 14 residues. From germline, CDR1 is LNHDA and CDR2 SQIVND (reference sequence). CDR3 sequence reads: CASSIWRGVTEAFF. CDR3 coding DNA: TGTGCCAGTAGTATATGGAGGGGCGTCACTGAAGCTTTCTTT.

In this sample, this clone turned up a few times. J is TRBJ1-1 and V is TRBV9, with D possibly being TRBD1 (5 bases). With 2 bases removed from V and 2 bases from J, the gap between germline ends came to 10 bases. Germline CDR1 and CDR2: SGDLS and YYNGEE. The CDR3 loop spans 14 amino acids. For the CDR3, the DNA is TGTGCCAGCAGCGTTACAGGAACAAACACTGAAGCTTTCTTT. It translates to CASSVTGTNTEAFF.

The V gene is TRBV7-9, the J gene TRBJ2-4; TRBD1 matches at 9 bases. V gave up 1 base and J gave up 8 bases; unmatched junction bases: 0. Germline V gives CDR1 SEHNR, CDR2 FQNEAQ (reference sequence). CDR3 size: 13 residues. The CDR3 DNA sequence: TGTGCCAGCAGCTTAGGACAGGGGGACATTCAGTACTTC. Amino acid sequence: CASSLGQGDIQYF. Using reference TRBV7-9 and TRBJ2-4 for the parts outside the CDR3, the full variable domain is DTGVSQNPRHKITKRGQNVTFRCDPISEHNRLYWYRQTLGQGPEFLTYFQNEAQLEKSRLLSDRFSAERPKGSFSTLEIQRTEQGDSAMYLCASSLGQGDIQYFGAGTRLSVL.

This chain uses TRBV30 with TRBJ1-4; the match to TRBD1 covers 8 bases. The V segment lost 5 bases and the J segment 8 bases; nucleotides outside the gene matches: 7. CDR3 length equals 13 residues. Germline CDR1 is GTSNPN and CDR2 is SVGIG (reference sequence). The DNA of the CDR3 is TGTGCCTGGGAGACAGGGGTTCGGGAAAAACTGTTTTTT. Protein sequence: CAWETGVREKLFF.